The sequence of this T cell receptor beta chain was determined in a study of blood T cell repertoires in COVID-19. Study summary: Researchers got acute and convalescent COVID-19 samples from the United States, Italy and Spain.

TCRdb's copy holds only in-frame clones and misses some; the assay was immunoSEQ multiplex PCR. The table records over 90,000 clones, over 85% of them present only once. CDR1 and CDR2 (germline): ENHRY, SYGVKD. The CDR3 has 15 amino acids. The trim removed 6 bases at V and 4 bases at J, leaving 9 bases unmatched. The clonotype comes from a woman older than 75 in a cohort sampled during active COVID-19. The rearrangement links TRBV10-3 to TRBJ1-2; 9 bases agree with TRBD1. What was sequenced was peripheral blood. CDR3 region: CAIREFGTGSYGYTF. CDR3 coding DNA: TGTGCCATCAGAGAATTCGGGACAGGGTCCTATGGCTACACCTTC.